The 20 T cell receptor beta chains presented below share a single source sample, sequenced in a study of T cell responses to AZD1222 COVID-19 vaccine. The assay was immunoSEQ multiplex PCR, and TCRdb's table has in-frame clones only and misses some. The profile shows tens of thousands of clones, about 91% of them singletons. Here the sequenced sample was peripheral blood, taken 28 days after the second AZD1222 dose. The receptors derive from an adult who received the AZD1222 COVID-19 vaccine.

This clone was seen only once. This chain uses TRBV11-3 with TRBJ2-5; D not certain. The germline V and J ends were trimmed by 1 base and 5 bases, with 8 bases remaining between them. The CDR3 loop spans 13 amino acids. Germline values: CDR1 SGHNT, CDR2 YENEEA. The DNA for the CDR3 is TGTGCCAGCAGCTTAGGCAGGTTTGAGACCCAGTACTTC. Translation: CASSLGRFETQYF.

A few counts support this clone. The chain links TRBV11-1 to TRBJ2-1; 7 bases match TRBD1. V lost 3 bases to trimming and J lost 13 bases; unmatched junction nucleotides: 6. The CDR3 loop spans 12 amino acids. The germline gives CDR1 SGHAT, CDR2 FQDESV (reference sequence). CDR3 sequence: CASSLTLGGQFF. The CDR3 nucleotides read TGTGCCAGCAGCTTGACTTTAGGGGGCCAGTTCTTC.

The genes are TRBV7-2 and TRBJ2-5, with 10 bases that match TRBD2. CDR3 length: 15 amino acids. J gave up 0 bases and V 5 bases, and 3 bases lay outside the gene matches. CDR1 and CDR2 from the germline V gene are SGHTA and FQGNSA. This chain's CDR3 is CASSLLAGDQETQYF. CDR3 coding DNA: TGTGCCAGCAGCCTTCTAGCGGGGGACCAAGAGACCCAGTACTTC.

The chain combines TRBV18 with TRBJ2-5, with 7 bases fitting TRBD1. CDR1 KGHSH and CDR2 LQKENI come from the germline V gene. J gave up 0 bases and V 5 bases, and 3 bases lay outside the gene matches. CDR3 length: 14 residues. This chain's CDR3 is CASSTQGYQETQYF. DNA of the CDR3: TGTGCCAGCTCAACACAGGGGTACCAAGAGACCCAGTACTTC.

This chain links TRBV9 with TRBJ2-1; tentative D call: TRBD2 (5 bases). This CDR3 has 14 residues. Trimming left V 4 bases short and J 8 bases short, with 16 bases between. The germline V gene encodes CDR1 SGDLS and CDR2 YYNGEE. The CDR3 here is CASSHYTRTDEQFF. The CDR3 DNA reads TGTGCCAGCAGCCACTATACTAGGACCGATGAGCAGTTCTTC. Full variable domain (missing parts from reference TRBV9 and TRBJ2-1): DSGVTQTPKHLITATGQRVTLRCSPRSGDLSVYWYQQSLDQGLQFLIQYYNGEERAKGNILERFSAQQFPDLHSELNLSSLELGDSALYFCASSHYTRTDEQFFGPGTRLTVL.

This clone was detected ten times or more. The chain joins TRBV13 to TRBJ2-3, with D perhaps matching TRBD2 (6 bases). This CDR3 spans 17 amino acids. Per the germline V gene, CDR1 is PRHDT and CDR2 is FYEKMQ (reference sequence). V lost 3 bases and J lost 2, with 18 bases in between. Written as DNA, the CDR3 is TGTGCCAGCAGCTTGAGGAGTCGGACTATAAACACAGATACGCAGTATTTT. Protein product: CASSLRSRTINTDTQYF.

This chain connects TRBV9 to TRBJ2-1, with 7 bases identical to TRBD2. Germline V gene lookup returns CDR1 SGDLS and CDR2 YYNGEE. CDR3 length equals 14 residues. V lost 3 bases to trimming and J lost 5 bases; unmatched junction nucleotides: 5. CDR3 region: CASSGLAANNEQFF. The CDR3 nucleotides read TGTGCCAGCAGCGGGCTAGCGGCCAACAATGAGCAGTTCTTC.

The CDR3 loop is CASSLRTAGYGTGELFF. In DNA, the CDR3 is TGTGCCAGCAGCTTAAGAACGGCCGGATATGGGACCGGGGAGCTGTTTTTT. The gene calls are TRBV7-9 and TRBJ2-2, with D uncertain. The CDR3 consists of 17 residues. V gave up 2 bases and J gave up 5 bases, with 18 bases separating them. The germline V gene encodes CDR1 SEHNR and CDR2 FQNEAQ (reference sequence). The complete variable domain, with remaining parts taken from reference TRBV7-9 and TRBJ2-2, reads DTGVSQNPRHKITKRGQNVTFRCDPISEHNRLYWYRQTLGQGPEFLTYFQNEAQLEKSRLLSDRFSAERPKGSFSTLEIQRTEQGDSAMYLCASSLRTAGYGTGELFFGEGSRLTVL.

V usage is TRBV9 and J usage is TRBJ2-7; a weak D match, TRBD2 (6 bases). Germline CDR1 and CDR2: SGDLS and YYNGEE. The ends were cut back, 3 bases at V and 6 bases at J, with 10 bases in the middle. The CDR3 runs to 12 residues. The CDR3 bases are TGTGCCAGCAGCGACGGGGGTCTCGAGCAGTACTTC. This translates into CASSDGGLEQYF.

J is TRBJ2-7 and V is TRBV6-1; D unclear. Looked up from germline, CDR1 is MNHNS and CDR2 is SASEGT. The CDR3 runs to 13 residues. The V end lost 3 bases, the J end lost 2 bases, and 8 bases lay between the germline ends. The CDR3 DNA sequence: TGTGCCAGCAGTGAGACAAGGGCCTACGAGCAGTACTTC. Translation gives CASSETRAYEQYF.

The V gene is TRBV5-4, the J gene TRBJ2-2; no reliable D call. The CDR3 covers 15 residues. Per the germline V gene, CDR1 is SGHNT and CDR2 is YYREEE (reference sequence). V was trimmed by 3 bases and J by 3 bases, leaving 12 bases between them. CDR3 loop: CASSSSGSYTGELFF. In nucleotides, the CDR3 is TGTGCCAGCAGCTCGTCTGGGTCTTACACCGGGGAGCTGTTTTTT.

The chain is built from TRBV18 and TRBJ2-7; weak D call: TRBD1 (6 bases). V shed 2 bases and J shed 0 bases, with 17 bases lying between them. This CDR3 spans 17 amino acids. Germline lookup yields CDR1 KGHSH and CDR2 LQKENI. CDR3 region: CASSPTSGQSYSYEQYF. In DNA form, the CDR3 reads TGTGCCAGCTCACCAACTTCCGGACAGTCCTACTCCTACGAGCAGTACTTC. Full variable domain (rest looked up from reference TRBV18 and TRBJ2-7): NAGVMQNPRHLVRRRGQEARLRCSPMKGHSHVYWYRQLPEEGLKFMVYLQKENIIDESGMPKERFSAEFPKEGPSILRIQQVVRGDSAAYFCASSPTSGQSYSYEQYFGPGTRLTVT.

This clone appeared a single time. V usage is TRBV11-2 and J usage is TRBJ1-1; D gene unclear. The ends were cut back, 5 bases at V and 1 base at J, with 5 bases in the middle. The germline V gene has CDR1 SGHAT and CDR2 FQNNGV. The CDR3 runs to 12 residues. The CDR3 protein is CASSLWNTEAFF. DNA of the CDR3: TGTGCCAGCAGCCTATGGAACACTGAAGCTTTCTTT.

The V and J genes are TRBV9 and TRBJ2-5; possibly TRBD2 for D (6 bases). Germline V gene data show CDR1 as SGDLS and CDR2 as YYNGEE. Trimming cost V 1 base and J 4 bases, with 14 bases left between them. The CDR3 loop spans 15 amino acids. The CDR3 DNA reads as TGTGCCAGCAGCGTAACTACGGGAGTTGTAGAGACCCAGTACTTC. Protein sequence: CASSVTTGVVETQYF.

This clone was observed once. The chain links TRBV6-5 to TRBJ2-7; TRBD2 might be the D (7 bases). Trimming cost V 6 bases and J 6 bases, with 12 bases left between them. Germline CDR1 MNHEY, CDR2 SVGAGI. This CDR3 comprises 12 residues. The CDR3 region has the DNA TGTGCCAGCAGAGAGGGGGGGGGCGAGCAGTACTTC. Amino acid sequence: CASREGGGEQYF.

The chain is built from TRBV4-1 and TRBJ2-2; 9 bases line up with TRBD1. Per germline, CDR1 MGHRA and CDR2 YSYEKL. V lost 3 bases and J lost 7; bases outside the gene matches: 12. There are 17 residues in the CDR3. The CDR3 loop reads CASSHEPTGGMIGELFF. CDR3 nucleotides: TGCGCCAGCAGCCACGAACCGACAGGGGGGATGATCGGGGAGCTGTTTTTT.

The CDR3 nucleotides read TGCGCCAGCAGCCAAGATCTGGCAGGGGAGTTTTCACCCCTCCACTTT. This codes for CASSQDLAGEFSPLHF. This chain joins TRBV4-3 and TRBJ1-6, with a weak D call TRBD1 (6 bases). The CDR3 has 16 amino acids. In germline, CDR1 is LGHNA, CDR2 YSLEER. V dropped 0 bases and J dropped 9 bases, with 15 bases sitting between them.

Worth noting for this clone: The same CDR3 can be traced to other DNA sequences in this sample. The rearrangement uses TRBV5-1 and TRBJ1-5; TRBD1 matches 10 bases. The V and J ends lost 3 bases and 4 bases, in that order; junction bases with no gene match: 1. The CDR3 extends over 14 amino acids. Germline lookup yields CDR1 SGHRS and CDR2 YFSETQ. DNA of the CDR3: TGCGCCAGCAGCTCGGGACAGGGGAATCAGCCCCAGCATTTT. It yields the protein CASSSGQGNQPQHF.

This clone was recorded only once. The rearrangement links TRBV14 to TRBJ1-6; TRBD1 might be the D (5 bases). From germline, CDR1 is SGHDN and CDR2 FVKESK. Trimming stripped 0 bases from V and 7 bases from J, with 16 bases between. The CDR3 runs to 17 residues. The CDR3 reads CASSQEGRIGVNSPLHF. CDR3 coding DNA: TGTGCCAGCAGCCAAGAGGGGCGGATAGGAGTAAATTCACCCCTCCACTTT.

The chain combines TRBV5-1 with TRBJ2-3; D might be TRBD2 (6 bases). The CDR3 runs 15 residues. Germline V lookup: CDR1 SGHRS, CDR2 YFSETQ. Trimming left V 0 bases short and J 5 bases short, with 13 bases between. The CDR3 nucleotides read TGCGCCAGCAGCTTGGTGGCGGGGAAAGGAGATACGCAGTATTTT. Amino acids: CASSLVAGKGDTQYF.